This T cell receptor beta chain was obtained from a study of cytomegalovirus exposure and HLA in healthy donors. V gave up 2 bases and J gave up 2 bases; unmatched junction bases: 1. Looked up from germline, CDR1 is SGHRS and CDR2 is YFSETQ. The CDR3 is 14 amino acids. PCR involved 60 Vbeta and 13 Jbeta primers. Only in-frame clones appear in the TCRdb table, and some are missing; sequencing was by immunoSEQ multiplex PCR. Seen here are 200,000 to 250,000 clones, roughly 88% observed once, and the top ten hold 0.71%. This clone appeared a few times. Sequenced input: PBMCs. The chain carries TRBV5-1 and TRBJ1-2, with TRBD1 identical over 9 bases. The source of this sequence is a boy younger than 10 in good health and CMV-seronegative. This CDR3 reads CASSLQGANYGYTF. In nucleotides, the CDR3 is TGCGCCAGCAGCTTACAGGGGGCGAACTATGGCTACACCTTC.